Included here is one TCR beta chain sequence, with context. The V gene's germline CDR1 is SGHTS and CDR2 YDEGEE. The CDR3 extends over 17 amino acids. V was shortened by 1 base and J by 1 base, with 18 bases between the two germline ends. The data are from a study of OX40 agonist ivuxolimab in advanced cancers. Turning to the study itself: In this cohort, patients received ivuxolimab, an agonistic anti-OX40 (CD134) antibody. The dose-escalation cohort was approximately 80% male, with a mean age of approximately 61 years, ranging roughly 20 to 90.

The assay was immunoSEQ multiplex PCR, and TCRdb's table has in-frame clones only and misses some. Of some 86,000 clones listed, about 89% are singletons. The chain employs TRBV5-8 and TRBJ2-7, with D possibly TRBD1 on 5 matching bases. The sample in question was CD4+ or CD8+ T cells sorted from blood, obtained in a trial of the OX40 agonist ivuxolimab. The receptor comes from an adult with an advanced solid tumor such as melanoma, head and neck, liver or kidney cancer. CDR3 sequence (DNA): TGTGCCAGCAGCTTGTCAGCAGGGTCCCCTTCTTCCTACGAGCAGTACTTC. This encodes CASSLSAGSPSSYEQYF.